This T cell receptor beta chain is drawn from a study of long-term antiretroviral therapy in people with HIV. Study-wide findings and caveats: Older ART regimens were possibly in use when the blood was collected between about 2004 and 2018. Dominating the repertoire at all time points were the clones that expanded before ART. Diversity rose after ART but stayed below transplant donor controls.

Treated in the United States were all of the participants with HIV. This clone occurred a few times. Its cognate antigen is unknown. It was version v3.0 of the immunoSEQ assay that was run at survey level. Generated by immunoSEQ multiplex PCR, the TCRdb table keeps only in-frame clones and is missing some. The data show around 37,000 clones, with approximately 85% seen just once and 4.4% held by the top ten. Trimming took 3 bases from V and 4 from J, leaving 12 bases between them. CDR1 MNHEY and CDR2 SMNVEV come from the germline V gene (reference sequence). There are 14 residues in the CDR3. The chain carries TRBV27 and TRBJ1-1, with a weak D call TRBD1 (5 bases). This specimen was unsorted PBMCs, taken approximately 3.5 years after starting antiretroviral therapy. The receptor comes from a man between 18 and 29 years old with HIV. The CDR3 region is CASSLGPLGTEAFF. The DNA for the CDR3 is TGTGCCAGCAGTTTGGGGCCCTTGGGCACTGAAGCTTTCTTT.